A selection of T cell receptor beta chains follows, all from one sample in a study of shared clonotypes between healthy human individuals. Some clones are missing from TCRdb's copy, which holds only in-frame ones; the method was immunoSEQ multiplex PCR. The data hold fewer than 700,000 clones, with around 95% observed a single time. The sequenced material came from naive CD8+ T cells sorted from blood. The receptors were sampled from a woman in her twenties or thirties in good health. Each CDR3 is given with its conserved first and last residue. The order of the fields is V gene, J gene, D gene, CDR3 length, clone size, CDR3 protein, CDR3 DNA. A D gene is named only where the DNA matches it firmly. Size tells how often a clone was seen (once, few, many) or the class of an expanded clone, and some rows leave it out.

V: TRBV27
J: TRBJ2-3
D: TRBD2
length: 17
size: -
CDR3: CASSSLSGREGTDTQYF
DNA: TGTGCCAGCAGTTCACTTAGCGGGAGGGAGGGGACAGATACGCAGTATTTT

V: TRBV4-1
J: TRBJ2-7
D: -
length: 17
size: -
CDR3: CASSQEVDRDRSYEQYF
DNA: TGCGCCAGCAGCCAAGAAGTGGATAGGGACCGCTCCTACGAGCAGTACTTC

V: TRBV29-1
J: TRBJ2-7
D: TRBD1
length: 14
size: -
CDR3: CSVQTGGRAYEQYF
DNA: TGCAGCGTTCAGACAGGGGGTAGAGCCTACGAGCAGTACTTC

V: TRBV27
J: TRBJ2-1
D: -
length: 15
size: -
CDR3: CASSLYLSSYNEQFF
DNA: TGTGCCAGCAGTCTTTACTTGAGCTCCTACAATGAGCAGTTCTTC

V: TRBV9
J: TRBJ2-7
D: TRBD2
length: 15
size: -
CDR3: CASSVEAGGPNEQYF
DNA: TGTGCCAGCAGCGTAGAGGCGGGAGGGCCGAACGAGCAGTACTTC

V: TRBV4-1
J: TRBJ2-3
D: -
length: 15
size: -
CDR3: CASSQDRRRTDTQYF
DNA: TGCGCCAGCAGCCAAGATCGGAGACGCACAGATACGCAGTATTTT

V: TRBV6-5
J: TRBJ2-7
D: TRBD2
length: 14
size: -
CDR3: CASSYGASGYEQYF
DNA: TGTGCCAGCAGTTACGGGGCTAGCGGCTACGAGCAGTACTTC

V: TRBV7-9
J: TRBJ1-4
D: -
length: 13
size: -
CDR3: CASATGWSEKLFF
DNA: TGTGCCAGCGCAACAGGGTGGAGTGAAAAACTGTTTTTT

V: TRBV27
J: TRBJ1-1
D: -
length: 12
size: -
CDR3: CASSQVTGEAFF
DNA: TGTGCCAGCAGCCAGGTGACAGGAGAAGCTTTCTTT

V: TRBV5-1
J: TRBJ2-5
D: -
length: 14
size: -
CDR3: CASSPLRDQETQYF
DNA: TGCGCCAGCAGTCCTTTGAGGGACCAAGAGACCCAGTACTTC

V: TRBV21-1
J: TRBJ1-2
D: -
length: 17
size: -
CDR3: CASSKVGTGPREYGYTF
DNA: TGTGCCAGCAGCAAAGTTGGGACAGGGCCACGAGAGTATGGCTACACCTTC

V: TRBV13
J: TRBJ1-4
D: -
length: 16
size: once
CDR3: CASSYLDDGRAEKLFF
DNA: TGTGCCAGCAGCTACTTGGACGATGGGAGGGCTGAAAAACTGTTTTTT

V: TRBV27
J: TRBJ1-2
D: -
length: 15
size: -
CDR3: CASSHNRHINYGYTF
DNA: TGTGCCAGCAGTCACAACAGGCATATTAACTATGGCTACACCTTC

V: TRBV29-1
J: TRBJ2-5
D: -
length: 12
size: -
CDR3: CSVEGLEETQYF
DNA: TGCAGCGTTGAAGGTCTAGAAGAGACCCAGTACTTC

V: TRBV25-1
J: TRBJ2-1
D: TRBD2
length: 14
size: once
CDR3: CASGGLAGVYEQFF
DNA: TGTGCCAGCGGCGGACTAGCGGGAGTCTATGAGCAGTTCTTC

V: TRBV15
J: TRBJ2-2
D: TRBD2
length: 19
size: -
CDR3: CATSRDRGLAGAGGGELFF
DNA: TGTGCCACCAGCAGAGATCGAGGACTAGCGGGAGCGGGGGGCGGGGAGCTGTTTTTT

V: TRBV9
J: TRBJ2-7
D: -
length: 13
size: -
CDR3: CASSVSGSYEQYF
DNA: TGTGCCAGCAGCGTATCCGGGAGTTACGAGCAGTACTTC

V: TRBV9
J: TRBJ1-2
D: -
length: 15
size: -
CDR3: CASSASGHINYGYTF
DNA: TGTGCCAGCAGCGCCTCGGGACACATTAACTATGGCTACACCTTC

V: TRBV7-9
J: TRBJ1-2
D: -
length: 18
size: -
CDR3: CASSLVGGTLPGSGGYTF
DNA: TGTGCCAGCAGCTTAGTCGGAGGGACACTACCCGGGTCGGGTGGCTACACCTTC

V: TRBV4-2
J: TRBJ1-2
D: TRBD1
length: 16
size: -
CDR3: CASSPGTGNLGYGYTF
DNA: TGTGCCAGCAGCCCCGGGACAGGGAATCTCGGCTATGGCTACACCTTC

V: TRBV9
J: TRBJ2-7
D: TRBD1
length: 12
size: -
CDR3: CASSVGDSEQYF
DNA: TGTGCCAGCAGCGTGGGGGACAGCGAGCAGTACTTC

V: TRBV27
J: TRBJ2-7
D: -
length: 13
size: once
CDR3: CASSFRSSYEQYF
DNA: TGTGCCAGCAGTTTTCGGAGCTCCTACGAGCAGTACTTC

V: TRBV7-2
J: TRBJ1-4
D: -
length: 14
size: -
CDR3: CASSAGSTNEKLFF
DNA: TGTGCCAGCAGCGCAGGGTCGACTAATGAAAAACTGTTTTTT

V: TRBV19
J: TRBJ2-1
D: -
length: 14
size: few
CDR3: CASSMMDGYNEQFF
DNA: TGTGCCAGTAGTATGATGGACGGTTACAATGAGCAGTTCTTC

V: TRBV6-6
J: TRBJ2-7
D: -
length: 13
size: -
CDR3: CASSSGESYEQYF
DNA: TGTGCCAGCTCATCCGGGGAGTCCTACGAGCAGTACTTC

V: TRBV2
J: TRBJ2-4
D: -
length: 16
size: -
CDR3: CASSEGQSASKNIQYF
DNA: TGTGCCAGCAGTGAGGGGCAGTCAGCCTCCAAAAACATTCAGTACTTC

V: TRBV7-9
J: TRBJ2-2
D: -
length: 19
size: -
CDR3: CASSAGQPFGGRNTGELFF
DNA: TGTGCCAGCAGCGCGGGACAGCCGTTCGGAGGGAGAAACACCGGGGAGCTGTTTTTT

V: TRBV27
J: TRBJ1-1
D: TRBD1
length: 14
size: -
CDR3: CASSPGTGGPEAFF
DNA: TGTGCCAGCAGCCCTGGGACAGGGGGGCCTGAAGCTTTCTTT

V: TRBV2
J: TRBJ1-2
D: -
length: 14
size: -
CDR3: CASSAVPVPYGYTF
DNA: TGTGCCAGCAGTGCGGTCCCGGTCCCGTATGGCTACACCTTC

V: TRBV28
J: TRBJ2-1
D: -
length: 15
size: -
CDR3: CASRGSLDSYNEQFF
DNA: TGTGCCAGCAGGGGGAGTCTAGACTCCTACAATGAGCAGTTCTTC

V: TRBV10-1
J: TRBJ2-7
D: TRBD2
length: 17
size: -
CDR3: CASSRTSGKDFSYEQYF
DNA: TGCGCCAGCAGCCGGACTAGCGGGAAAGATTTTTCCTACGAGCAGTACTTC

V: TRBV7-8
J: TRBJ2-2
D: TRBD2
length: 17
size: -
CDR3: CASSPRLAGLITGELFF
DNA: TGTGCCAGCAGCCCGCGACTAGCAGGACTTATCACCGGGGAGCTGTTTTTT

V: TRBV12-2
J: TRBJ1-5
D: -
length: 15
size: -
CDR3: CASRLAPGIEQPQHF
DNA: TGTGCAAGTCGCTTAGCGCCGGGGATTGAGCAGCCCCAGCATTTT

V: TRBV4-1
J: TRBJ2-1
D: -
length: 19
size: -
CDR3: CASSQGASGTSEFYNEQFF
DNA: TGCGCCAGCAGCCAAGGGGCTTCAGGGACTTCGGAATTCTACAATGAGCAGTTCTTC

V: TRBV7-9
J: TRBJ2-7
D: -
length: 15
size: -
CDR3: CASSSPNRSTYEQYF
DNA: TGTGCCAGCAGCTCCCCAAACAGGAGTACCTACGAGCAGTACTTC

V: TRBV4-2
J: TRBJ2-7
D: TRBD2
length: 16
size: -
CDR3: CASSQETTSGHYEQYF
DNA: TGTGCCAGCAGCCAAGAAACGACTAGCGGGCATTACGAGCAGTACTTC

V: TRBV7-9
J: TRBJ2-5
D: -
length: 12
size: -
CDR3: CASSGGGLEQYF
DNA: TGTGCCAGCAGCGGAGGGGGTTTGGAGCAGTACTTC

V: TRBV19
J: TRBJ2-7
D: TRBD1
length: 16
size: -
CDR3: CASSIPRDRALDEQYF
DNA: TGTGCCAGTAGTATCCCCCGAGACAGGGCACTGGACGAGCAGTACTTC

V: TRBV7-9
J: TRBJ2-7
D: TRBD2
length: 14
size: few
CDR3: CASIGTSGLYEQYF
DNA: TGTGCCAGCATCGGGACTAGCGGGCTCTACGAGCAGTACTTC

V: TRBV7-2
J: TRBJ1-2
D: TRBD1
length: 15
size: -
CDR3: CASSTRQGADYGYTF
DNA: TGTGCCAGCAGCACCAGACAGGGGGCGGACTATGGCTACACCTTC

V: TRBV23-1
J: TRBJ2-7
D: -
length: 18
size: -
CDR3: CASHQNIKSGPLTFEQYF
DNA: TGCGCCAGCCATCAAAATATAAAAAGCGGGCCCCTCACATTCGAGCAGTACTTC

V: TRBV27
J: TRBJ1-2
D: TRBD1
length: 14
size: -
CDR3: CASSLWGTGQGYTF
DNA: TGTGCCAGCAGTTTATGGGGGACAGGGCAAGGCTACACCTTC

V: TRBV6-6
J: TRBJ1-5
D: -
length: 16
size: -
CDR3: CASRYTLGGSNQPQHF
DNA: TGTGCCAGCCGTTATACCTTAGGGGGAAGCAATCAGCCCCAGCATTTT

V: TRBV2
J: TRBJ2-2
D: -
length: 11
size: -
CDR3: CASTSAGELFF
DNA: TGTGCCAGCACCAGTGCCGGGGAGCTGTTTTTT

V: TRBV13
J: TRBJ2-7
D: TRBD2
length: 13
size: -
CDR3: CASSLAGSYEQYF
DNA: TGTGCCAGCAGCCTAGCGGGGTCCTACGAGCAGTACTTC

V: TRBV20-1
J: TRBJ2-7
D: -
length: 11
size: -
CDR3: CSARSSYEQYF
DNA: TGCAGTGCAAGAAGCTCCTACGAGCAGTACTTC

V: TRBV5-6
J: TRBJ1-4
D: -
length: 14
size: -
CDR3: CASSLWAGYEKLFF
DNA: TGTGCCAGCAGCTTGTGGGCAGGGTATGAAAAACTGTTTTTT

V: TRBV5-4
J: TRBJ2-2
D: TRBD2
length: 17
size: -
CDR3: CASSLGASGKNTGELFF
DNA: TGTGCCAGCAGCTTGGGGGCTAGCGGGAAGAACACCGGGGAGCTGTTTTTT